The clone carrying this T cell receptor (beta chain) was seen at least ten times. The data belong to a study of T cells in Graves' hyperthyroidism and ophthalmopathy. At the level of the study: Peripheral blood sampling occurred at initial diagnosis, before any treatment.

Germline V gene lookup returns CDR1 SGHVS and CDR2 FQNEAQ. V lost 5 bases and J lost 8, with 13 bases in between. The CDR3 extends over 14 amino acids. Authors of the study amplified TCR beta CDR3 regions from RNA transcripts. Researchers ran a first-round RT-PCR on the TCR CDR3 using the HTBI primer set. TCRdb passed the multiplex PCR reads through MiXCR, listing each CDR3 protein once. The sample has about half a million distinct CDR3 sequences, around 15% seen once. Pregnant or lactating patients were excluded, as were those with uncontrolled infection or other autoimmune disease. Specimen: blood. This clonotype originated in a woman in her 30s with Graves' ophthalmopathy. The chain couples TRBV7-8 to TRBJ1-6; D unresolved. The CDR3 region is CASSPRETHSPLHF. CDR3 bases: TGTGCCAGCAGCCCACGGGAGACTCATTCACCCCTCCACTTT.